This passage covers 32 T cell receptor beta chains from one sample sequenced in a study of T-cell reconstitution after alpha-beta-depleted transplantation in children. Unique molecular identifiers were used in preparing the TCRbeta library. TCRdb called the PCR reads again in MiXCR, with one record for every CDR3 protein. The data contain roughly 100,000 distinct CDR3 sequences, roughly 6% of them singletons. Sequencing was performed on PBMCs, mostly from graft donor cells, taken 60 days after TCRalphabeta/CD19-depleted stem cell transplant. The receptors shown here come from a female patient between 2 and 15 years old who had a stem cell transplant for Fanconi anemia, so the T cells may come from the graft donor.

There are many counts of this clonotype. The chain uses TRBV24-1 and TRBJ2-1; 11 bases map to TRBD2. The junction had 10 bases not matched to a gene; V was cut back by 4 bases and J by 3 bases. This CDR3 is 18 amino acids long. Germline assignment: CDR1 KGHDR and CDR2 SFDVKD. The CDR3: CATSDIGTSGLLYNEQFF. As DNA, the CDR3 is TGTGCCACCAGTGACATAGGGACTAGCGGACTACTCTACAATGAGCAGTTCTTC.

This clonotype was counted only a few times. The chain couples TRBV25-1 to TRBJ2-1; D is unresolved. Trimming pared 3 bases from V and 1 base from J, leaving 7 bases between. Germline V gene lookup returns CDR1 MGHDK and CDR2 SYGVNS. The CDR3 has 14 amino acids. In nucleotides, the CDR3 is TGTGCCAGCAGTGACAGGACGTCCTACAATGAGCAGTTCTTC. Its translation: CASSDRTSYNEQFF.

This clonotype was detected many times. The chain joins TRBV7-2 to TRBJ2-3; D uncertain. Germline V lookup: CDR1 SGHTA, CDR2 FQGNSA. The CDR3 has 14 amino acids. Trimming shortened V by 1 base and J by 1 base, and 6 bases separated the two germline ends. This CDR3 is CASSLDPGTDTQYF. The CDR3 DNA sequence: TGTGCCAGCAGCTTAGATCCGGGCACAGATACGCAGTATTTT.

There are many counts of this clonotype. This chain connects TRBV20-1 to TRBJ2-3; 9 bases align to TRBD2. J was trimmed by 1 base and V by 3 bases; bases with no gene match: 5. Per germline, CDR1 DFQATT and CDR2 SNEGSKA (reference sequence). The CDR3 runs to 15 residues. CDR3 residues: CSASSRLAGTDTQYF. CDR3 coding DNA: TGCAGTGCTAGCTCTAGACTAGCGGGCACAGATACGCAGTATTTT.

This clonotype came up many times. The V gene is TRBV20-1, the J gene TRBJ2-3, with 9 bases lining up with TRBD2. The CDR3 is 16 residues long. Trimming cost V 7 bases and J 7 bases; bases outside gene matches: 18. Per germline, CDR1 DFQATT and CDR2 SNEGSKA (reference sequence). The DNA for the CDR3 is TGCAGTGGCAGATCTTTGGGACTAGCACTCACGAATACGCAGTATTTT. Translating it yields CSGRSLGLALTNTQYF.

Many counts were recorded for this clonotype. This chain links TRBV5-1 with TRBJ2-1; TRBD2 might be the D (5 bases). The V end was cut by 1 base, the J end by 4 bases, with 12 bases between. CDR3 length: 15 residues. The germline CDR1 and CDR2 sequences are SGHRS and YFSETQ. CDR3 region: CASSLTGLSYNEQFF. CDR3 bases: TGCGCCAGCAGCTTGACCGGACTTAGTTACAATGAGCAGTTCTTC.

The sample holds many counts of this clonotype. The CDR3: CASSWTGMNEQYF. CDR3 coding DNA: TGCGCCAGCAGCTGGACAGGGATGAACGAGCAGTACTTC. The chain carries TRBV5-1 and TRBJ2-7, with TRBD1 identical over 8 bases. The CDR3 spans 13 residues. J gave up 5 bases and V 3 bases, and 4 bases lay outside the gene matches. CDR1 is SGHRS, CDR2 YFSETQ, per germline.

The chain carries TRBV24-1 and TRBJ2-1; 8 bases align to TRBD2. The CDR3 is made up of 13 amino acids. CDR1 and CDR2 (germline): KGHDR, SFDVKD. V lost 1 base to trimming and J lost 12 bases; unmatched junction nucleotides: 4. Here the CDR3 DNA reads TGTGCCACCAGTGATTTCAGCGGGAGTCGGCAGTTCTTC. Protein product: CATSDFSGSRQFF.

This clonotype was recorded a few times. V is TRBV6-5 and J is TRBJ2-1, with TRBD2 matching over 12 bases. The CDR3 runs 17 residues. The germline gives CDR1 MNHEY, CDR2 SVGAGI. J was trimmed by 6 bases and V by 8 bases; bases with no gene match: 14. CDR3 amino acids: CASRRGLAGGPGNEQFF. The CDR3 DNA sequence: TGTGCCAGCCGGCGTGGTCTAGCGGGAGGGCCGGGCAATGAGCAGTTCTTC.

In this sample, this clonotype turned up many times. CDR3 sequence (DNA): TGTGCCAGCAGTTTAGGGATTCAGGGCTACACTGAAGCTTTCTTT. Its translation is CASSLGIQGYTEAFF. The chain uses TRBV28 and TRBJ1-1; a possible D gene is TRBD1 (5 bases). Trimming took off 2 bases at V and 3 bases at J, with 13 bases between the two ends. In germline, CDR1 is MDHEN, CDR2 SYDVKM. The length of the CDR3 is 15 residues.

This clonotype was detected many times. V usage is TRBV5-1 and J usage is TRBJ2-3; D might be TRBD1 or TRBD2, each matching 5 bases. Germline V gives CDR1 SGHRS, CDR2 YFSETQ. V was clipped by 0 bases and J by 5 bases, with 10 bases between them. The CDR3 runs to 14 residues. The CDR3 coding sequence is TGCGCCAGCAGCTTGGGTGGGGGTGAAGATACGCAGTATTTT. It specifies CASSLGGGEDTQYF.

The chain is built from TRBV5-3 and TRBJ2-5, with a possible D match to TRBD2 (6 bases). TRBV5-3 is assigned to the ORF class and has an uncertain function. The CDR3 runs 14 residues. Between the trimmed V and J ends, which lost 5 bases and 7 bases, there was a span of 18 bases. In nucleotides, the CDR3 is TGTGCCAGAAGAGGGTTGAGACTAGGCGGGACCCAGTACTTC. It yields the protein CARRGLRLGGTQYF.

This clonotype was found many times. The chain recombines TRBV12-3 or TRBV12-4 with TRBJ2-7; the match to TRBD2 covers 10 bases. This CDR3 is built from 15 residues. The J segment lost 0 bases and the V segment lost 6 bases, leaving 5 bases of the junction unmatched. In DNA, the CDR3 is TGTGCCAGCAGCTCTCGACTAGCGGGCTCCTACGAGCAGTACTTC. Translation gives CASSSRLAGSYEQYF.

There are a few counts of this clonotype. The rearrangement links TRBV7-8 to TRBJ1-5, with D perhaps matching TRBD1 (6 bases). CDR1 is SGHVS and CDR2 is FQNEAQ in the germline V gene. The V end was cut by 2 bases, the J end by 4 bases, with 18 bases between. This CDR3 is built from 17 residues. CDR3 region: CASSLINYRDKNQPQHF. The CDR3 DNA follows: TGTGCCAGCAGCTTAATCAACTACAGGGATAAGAATCAGCCCCAGCATTTT.

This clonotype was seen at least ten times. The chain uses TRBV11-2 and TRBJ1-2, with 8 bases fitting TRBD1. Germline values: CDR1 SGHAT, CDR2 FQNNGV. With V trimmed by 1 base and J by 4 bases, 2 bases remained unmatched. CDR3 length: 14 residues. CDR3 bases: TGTGCCAGCAGCTTAGGACAGGGGTTCTATGGCTACACCTTC. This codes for CASSLGQGFYGYTF.

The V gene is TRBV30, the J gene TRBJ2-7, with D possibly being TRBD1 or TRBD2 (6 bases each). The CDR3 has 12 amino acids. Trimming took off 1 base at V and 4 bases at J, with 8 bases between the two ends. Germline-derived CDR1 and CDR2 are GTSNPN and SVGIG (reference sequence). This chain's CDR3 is CAWSGGGYEQYF. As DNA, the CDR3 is TGTGCCTGGAGTGGAGGGGGGTACGAGCAGTACTTC.

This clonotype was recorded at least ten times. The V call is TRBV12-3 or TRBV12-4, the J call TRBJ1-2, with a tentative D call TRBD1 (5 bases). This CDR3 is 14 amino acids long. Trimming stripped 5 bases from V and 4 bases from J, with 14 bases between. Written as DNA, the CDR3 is TGTGCCAGCAGTCGTCCCGACAGCTCCTATGGCTACACCTTC. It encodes CASSRPDSSYGYTF.

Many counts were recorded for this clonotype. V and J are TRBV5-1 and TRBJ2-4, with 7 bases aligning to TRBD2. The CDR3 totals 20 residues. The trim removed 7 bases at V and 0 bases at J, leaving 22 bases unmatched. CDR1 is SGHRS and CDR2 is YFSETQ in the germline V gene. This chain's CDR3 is CASSILPGAAGELAKNIQYF. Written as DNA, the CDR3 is TGCGCCAGCTCTATTCTCCCCGGGGCTGCGGGGGAACTAGCCAAAAACATTCAGTACTTC.

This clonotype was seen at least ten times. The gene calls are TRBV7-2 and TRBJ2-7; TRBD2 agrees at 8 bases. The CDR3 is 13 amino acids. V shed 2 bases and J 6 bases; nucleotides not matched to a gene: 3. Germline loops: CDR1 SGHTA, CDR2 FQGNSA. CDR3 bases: TGTGCCAGCAGCTTATGGACTAGCTCCGAGCAGTACTTC. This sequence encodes CASSLWTSSEQYF.

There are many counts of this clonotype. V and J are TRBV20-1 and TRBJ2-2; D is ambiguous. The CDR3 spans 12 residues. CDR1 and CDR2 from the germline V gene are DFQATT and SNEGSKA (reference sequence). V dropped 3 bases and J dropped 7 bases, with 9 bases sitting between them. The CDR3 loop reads CSASSHDGELFF. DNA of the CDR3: TGCAGTGCTAGCTCCCATGACGGGGAGCTGTTTTTT.

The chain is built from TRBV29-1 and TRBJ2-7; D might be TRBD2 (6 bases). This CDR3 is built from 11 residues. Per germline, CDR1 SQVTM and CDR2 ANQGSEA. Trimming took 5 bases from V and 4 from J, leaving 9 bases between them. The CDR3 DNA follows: TGCAGCGTTTACGGAGGGTACGAGCAGTACTTC. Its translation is CSVYGGYEQYF.

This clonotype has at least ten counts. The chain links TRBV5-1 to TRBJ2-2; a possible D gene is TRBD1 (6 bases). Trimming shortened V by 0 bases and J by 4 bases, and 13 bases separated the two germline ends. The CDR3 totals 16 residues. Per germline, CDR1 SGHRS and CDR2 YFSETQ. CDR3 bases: TGCGCCAGCAGCTTGGCCAGGGGTCGTGGCACCGGGGAGCTGTTTTTT. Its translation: CASSLARGRGTGELFF.

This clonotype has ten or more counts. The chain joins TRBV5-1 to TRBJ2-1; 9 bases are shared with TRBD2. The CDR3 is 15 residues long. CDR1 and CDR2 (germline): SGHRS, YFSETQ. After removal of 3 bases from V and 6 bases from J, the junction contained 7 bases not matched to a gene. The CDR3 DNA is TGCGCCAGCAGCTGGGGTCTAGCGGGGCGCAATGAGCAGTTCTTC. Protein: CASSWGLAGRNEQFF. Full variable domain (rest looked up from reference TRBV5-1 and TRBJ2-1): KAGVTQTPRYLIKTRGQQVTLSCSPISGHRSVSWYQQTPGQGLQFLFEYFSETQRNKGNFPGRFSGRQFSNSRSEMNVSTLELGDSALYLCASSWGLAGRNEQFFGPGTRLTVL.

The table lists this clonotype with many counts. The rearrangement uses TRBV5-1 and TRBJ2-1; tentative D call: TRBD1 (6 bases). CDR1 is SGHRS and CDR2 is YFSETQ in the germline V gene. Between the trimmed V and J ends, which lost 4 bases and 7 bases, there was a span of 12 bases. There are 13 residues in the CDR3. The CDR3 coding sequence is TGCGCCAGCAGCCCACTAGGGGGAAATGAGCAGTTCTTC. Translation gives CASSPLGGNEQFF. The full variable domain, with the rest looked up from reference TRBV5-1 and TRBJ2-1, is KAGVTQTPRYLIKTRGQQVTLSCSPISGHRSVSWYQQTPGQGLQFLFEYFSETQRNKGNFPGRFSGRQFSNSRSEMNVSTLELGDSALYLCASSPLGGNEQFFGPGTRLTVL.

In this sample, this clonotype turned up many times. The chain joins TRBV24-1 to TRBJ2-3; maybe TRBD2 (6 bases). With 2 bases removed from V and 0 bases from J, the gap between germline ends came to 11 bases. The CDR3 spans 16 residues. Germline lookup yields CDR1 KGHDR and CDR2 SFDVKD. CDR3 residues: CATSDWGLGSTDTQYF. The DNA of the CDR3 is TGTGCCACCAGTGATTGGGGACTGGGAAGCACAGATACGCAGTATTTT.

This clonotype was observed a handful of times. The CDR3 here is CASSLVFLGGNTEAFF. CDR3 DNA: TGTGCCAGCAGCTTAGTGTTTTTGGGGGGGAACACTGAAGCTTTCTTT. V and J are TRBV11-2 and TRBJ1-1; a possible D gene is TRBD1 (5 bases). The CDR3 extends over 16 amino acids. V lost 1 base and J lost 1, with 13 bases in between. Per the germline V gene, CDR1 is SGHAT and CDR2 is FQNNGV.

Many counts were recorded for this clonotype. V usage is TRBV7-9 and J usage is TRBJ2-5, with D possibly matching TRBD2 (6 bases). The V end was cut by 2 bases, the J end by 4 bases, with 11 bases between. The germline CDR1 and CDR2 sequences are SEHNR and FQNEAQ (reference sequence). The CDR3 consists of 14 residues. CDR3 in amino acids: CASSLMLARETQYF. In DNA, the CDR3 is TGTGCCAGCAGCTTAATGCTAGCGAGAGAGACCCAGTACTTC.

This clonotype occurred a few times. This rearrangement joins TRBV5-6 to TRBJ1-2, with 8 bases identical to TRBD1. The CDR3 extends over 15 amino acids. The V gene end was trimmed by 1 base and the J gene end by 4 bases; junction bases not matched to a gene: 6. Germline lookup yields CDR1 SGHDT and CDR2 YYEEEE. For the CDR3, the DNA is TGTGCCAGCAGCTTGTGGCAGGGGGCTGGCTATGGCTACACCTTC. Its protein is CASSLWQGAGYGYTF. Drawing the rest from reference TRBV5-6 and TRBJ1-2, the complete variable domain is DAGVTQSPTHLIKTRGQQVTLRCSPKSGHDTVSWYQQALGQGPQFIFQYYEEEERQRGNFPDRFSGHQFPNYSSELNVNALLLGDSALYLCASSLWQGAGYGYTFGSGTRLTVV.

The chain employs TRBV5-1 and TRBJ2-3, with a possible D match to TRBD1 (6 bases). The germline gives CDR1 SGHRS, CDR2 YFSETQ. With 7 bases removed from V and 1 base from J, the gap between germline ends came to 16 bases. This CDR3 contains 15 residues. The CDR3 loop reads CASGSGEPRTDTQYF. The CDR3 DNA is TGCGCCAGCGGATCAGGGGAGCCCCGCACAGATACGCAGTATTTT. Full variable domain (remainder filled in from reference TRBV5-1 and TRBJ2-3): KAGVTQTPRYLIKTRGQQVTLSCSPISGHRSVSWYQQTPGQGLQFLFEYFSETQRNKGNFPGRFSGRQFSNSRSEMNVSTLELGDSALYLCASGSGEPRTDTQYFGPGTRLTVL.

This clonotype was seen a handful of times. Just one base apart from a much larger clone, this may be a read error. As DNA, the CDR3 is TGCGCCAGCAGCCTTTTGGTCATCGGAGATACGCAGTATTTT. Encoded protein: CASSLLVIGDTQYF. The V gene is TRBV5-1, the J gene TRBJ2-3; D not certain. Trimming took 4 bases from V and 5 from J, leaving 14 bases between them. There are 14 residues in the CDR3. Germline V gene data show CDR1 as SGHRS and CDR2 as YFSETQ.

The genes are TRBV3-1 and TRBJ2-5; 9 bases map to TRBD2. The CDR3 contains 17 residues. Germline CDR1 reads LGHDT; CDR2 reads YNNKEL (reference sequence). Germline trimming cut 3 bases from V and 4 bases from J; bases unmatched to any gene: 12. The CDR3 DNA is TGTGCCAGCAGCCACGGGGTTAGCGGGAGCGGAGGAGAGACCCAGTACTTC. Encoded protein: CASSHGVSGSGGETQYF.

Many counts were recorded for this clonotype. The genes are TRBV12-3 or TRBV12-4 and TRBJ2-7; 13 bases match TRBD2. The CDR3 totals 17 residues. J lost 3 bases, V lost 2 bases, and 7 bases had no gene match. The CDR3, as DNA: TGTGCCAGCAGTTTACTACTAGCGGGGGGGTTTAGCTACGAGCAGTACTTC. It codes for CASSLLLAGGFSYEQYF.